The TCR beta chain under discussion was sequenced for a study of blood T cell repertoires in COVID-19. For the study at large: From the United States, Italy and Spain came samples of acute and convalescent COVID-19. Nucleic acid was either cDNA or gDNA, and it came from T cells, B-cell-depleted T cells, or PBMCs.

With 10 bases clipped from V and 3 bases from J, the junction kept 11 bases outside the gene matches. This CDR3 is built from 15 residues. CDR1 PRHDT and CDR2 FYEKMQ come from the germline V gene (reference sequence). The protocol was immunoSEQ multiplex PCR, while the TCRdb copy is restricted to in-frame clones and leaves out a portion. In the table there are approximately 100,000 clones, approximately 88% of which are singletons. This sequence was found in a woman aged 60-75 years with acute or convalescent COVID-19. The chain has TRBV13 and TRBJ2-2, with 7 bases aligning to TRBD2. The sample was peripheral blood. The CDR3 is CATRERAGDTGELFF. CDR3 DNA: TGTGCCACCCGGGAGAGGGCGGGGGACACCGGGGAGCTGTTTTTT.